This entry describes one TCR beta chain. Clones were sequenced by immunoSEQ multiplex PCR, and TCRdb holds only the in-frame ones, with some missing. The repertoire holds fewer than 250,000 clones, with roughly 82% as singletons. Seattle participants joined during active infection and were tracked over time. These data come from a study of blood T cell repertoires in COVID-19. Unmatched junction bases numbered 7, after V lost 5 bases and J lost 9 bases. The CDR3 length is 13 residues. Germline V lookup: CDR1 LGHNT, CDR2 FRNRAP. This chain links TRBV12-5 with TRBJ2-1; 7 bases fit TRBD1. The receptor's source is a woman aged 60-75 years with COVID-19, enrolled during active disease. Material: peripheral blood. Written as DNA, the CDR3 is TGTGCTAGTGGTCCCCGGACAGGCGGTGAGCAGTTCTTC. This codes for CASGPRTGGEQFF.